This entry concerns a single T cell receptor beta chain. Its antigen remains unknown. Assay: immunoSEQ multiplex PCR; the TCRdb copy retains only in-frame clones and omits some. The table records 1.4 million to 1.5 million clones, about 96% of them present only once. The entry originates in a study of shared clonotypes between healthy human individuals. The overall study: Serving as donors were a couple of women and a few men, whose ages spanned 18 to 49. Findings and limits, study-wide: Relative to clonotypes present in all four donors, those not shared had lower generation probabilities.

V trimming: 1 base; J trimming: 7 bases; junction bases outside the gene matches: 7. The CDR3 totals 17 residues. Germline lookup yields CDR1 LNHNV and CDR2 YYDKDF (reference sequence). The CD4+ fraction was divided into a CD45RA+ naive subset and a CD45RA-negative memory subset. The source of this sequence is a man aged 25-40 years in good health. This sequence joins TRBV15 and TRBJ2-2, with 12 bases lining up with TRBD1. The sample was naive CD4+ T cells sorted from blood. As for subset: CD45RA+ positively selected. The CDR3 DNA sequence: TGTGCCACCAGCAGAGGAGGGGACAGGGGGCTTGGCGGGGAGCTGTTTTTT. This codes for CATSRGGDRGLGGELFF.